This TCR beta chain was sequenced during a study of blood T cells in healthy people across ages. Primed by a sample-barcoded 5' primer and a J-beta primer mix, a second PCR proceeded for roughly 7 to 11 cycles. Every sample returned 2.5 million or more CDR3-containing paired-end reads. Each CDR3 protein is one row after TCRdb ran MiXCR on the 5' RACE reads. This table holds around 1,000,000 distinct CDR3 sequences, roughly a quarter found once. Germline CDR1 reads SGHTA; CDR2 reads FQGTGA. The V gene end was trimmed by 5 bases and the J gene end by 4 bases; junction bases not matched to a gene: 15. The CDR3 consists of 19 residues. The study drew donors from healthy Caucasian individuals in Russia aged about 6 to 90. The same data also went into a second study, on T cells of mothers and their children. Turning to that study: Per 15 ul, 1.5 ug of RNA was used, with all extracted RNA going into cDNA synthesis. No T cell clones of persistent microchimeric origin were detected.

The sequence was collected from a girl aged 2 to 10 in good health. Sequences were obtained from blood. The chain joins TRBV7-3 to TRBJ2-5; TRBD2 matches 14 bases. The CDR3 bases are TGTGCCAGCAGCCCCGGACTAGCGGGGGGCCAGGGTTTCGTAGAGACCCAGTACTTC. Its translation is CASSPGLAGGQGFVETQYF.